This is a list of T cell receptor beta chains from one sample in a study of human T cells and chemical hapten exposure. TCRdb reanalysed the RACE reads using MiXCR and keeps one entry per CDR3 protein. The sample lists tens of thousands of distinct CDR3 sequences; around 9.5% were seen once. The sequences come from whole blood, collected in connection with sensitization to the hapten diphenylcyclopropenone (DPC). All receptors come from a woman aged 35 to 49 with alopecia areata. Some clones in this sample may be carry-over from other donors' samples. Both conserved end residues are part of each CDR3. The D gene is left open where the match is weak. Expanded clones are given a class, and other clones once, few, many or no size at all.

V	size	D	J	DNA	CDR3
TRBV3-1	many	NA	TRBJ2-7	TGTGCCAGCAGCCGAGGGGGAAGCTCCTACGAGCAGTACTTC	CASSRGGSSYEQYF
TRBV29-1	NA	NA	TRBJ2-2	TGCAGCGTACCAGCGGGCCCGAACACCGGGGAGCTGTTTTTT	CSVPAGPNTGELFF
TRBV6-6	many	TRBD2	TRBJ2-3	TGTGCCAGCAGTTCCCCTAGCGGGGGCCAAACAGATACGCAGTATTTT	CASSSPSGGQTDTQYF
TRBV12-3/TRBV12-4	few	TRBD2	TRBJ2-5	TGTGCCAGCAGTAAGACTAGCGGGGGGGCCTTAACCCAGTACTTC	CASSKTSGGALTQYF
TRBV4-2	many	NA	TRBJ2-7	TGTGCCAGCAGCCAAGAGGGGGGGCGCAGGATCGGGTACGAGCAGTACTTC	CASSQEGGRRIGYEQYF
TRBV7-6	few	NA	TRBJ2-7	TGTGCCAGCAGCTTGTTTGGGGGCGTAATTCCCTACGAGCAGTACTTC	CASSLFGGVIPYEQYF
TRBV7-9	many	NA	TRBJ1-3	TGTGCCAGCAGCCAGCTGGACATCCAAAGGGGAAACACCATATATTTT	CASSQLDIQRGNTIYF
TRBV7-2	many	NA	TRBJ1-2	TGTGCCAGCAGCTTAGTTGGGGGTTCGCCCTATGGCTACACCTTC	CASSLVGGSPYGYTF
TRBV7-3	many	NA	TRBJ2-2	TGTGCCAGCAGCGTGGACTATTCGAACACCGGGGAGCTGTTTTTT	CASSVDYSNTGELFF
TRBV7-9	many	NA	TRBJ2-7	TGTGCCAGCAGCTTAGACAGGGTCAGGAGTGAGCAGTACTTC	CASSLDRVRSEQYF
TRBV28	many	NA	TRBJ2-7	TGTGCCAGCTTTAGGACAGAGTCCTACGAGCAGTACTTC	CASFRTESYEQYF
TRBV5-1	many	NA	TRBJ1-1	TGCGCCAGCAGCTTGGCGGCAGGGGACACTGAAGCTTTCTTT	CASSLAAGDTEAFF
TRBV7-9	few	TRBD1	TRBJ1-5	TGTGCCAGCAGCCCCCGAGGACAGGGGATGGAGCCCCAGCATTTT	CASSPRGQGMEPQHF
TRBV5-5	NA	NA	TRBJ2-7	TGTGCCAGCAGCCCAGCCTGGTCCGGCGAGCAGTACTTC	CASSPAWSGEQYF
TRBV4-2	few	NA	TRBJ1-1	TGTGCCAGCAGCCTAGAAAGGGGAACTCAGGGTATTATGGCTGAAGCTTTCTTT	CASSLERGTQGIMAEAFF
TRBV27	many	TRBD2	TRBJ2-7	TGTGCCAGCAGTTCCACTAGCGGGGTCTACGAGCAGTACTTC	CASSSTSGVYEQYF
TRBV6-6	many	TRBD1	TRBJ1-5	TGTGCCAGCAGTGAACCGGGACAGGGCATTCAGCCCCAGCATTTT	CASSEPGQGIQPQHF
TRBV11-2	NA	NA	TRBJ2-4	TGTGCCAGCAGCTTTTATTCTAGCGCGGCCAAAAACATTCAGTACTTC	CASSFYSSAAKNIQYF
TRBV7-2	NA	TRBD1	TRBJ1-3	TGTGCCAGCAGCTTAGGAGGGACAGTAGGAAACACCATATATTTT	CASSLGGTVGNTIYF
TRBV11-2	medium-sized	TRBD2	TRBJ2-3	TGTGCCAGCAGCTTCATAGCGGGGATGAGTACAGATACGCAGTATTTT	CASSFIAGMSTDTQYF
TRBV7-2	few	TRBD2	TRBJ2-2	TGTGCCAGCACACGGGGCGGGGGGGCGCGAGAGCTGTTTTTT	CASTRGGGARELFF
TRBV12-3/TRBV12-4	once	NA	TRBJ1-3	TGTGCCAGCAGTTTATCTCTCCTCTCTGGAAACACCATATATTTT	CASSLSLLSGNTIYF
TRBV7-9	NA	TRBD1	TRBJ2-3	TGTGCCAGCAGATCCTCCTCGCCCAGGGGGCCCGATACGCAGTATTTT	CASRSSSPRGPDTQYF
TRBV11-2	many	TRBD1	TRBJ1-1	TGTGCCAGCAGCTTAGAGGGACAGACTGCTTTCTTT	CASSLEGQTAFF
TRBV27	many	NA	TRBJ2-2	TGTGCCAGCAGTTCCCCCCGGTGGGAGCTGTTTTTT	CASSSPRWELFF
TRBV11-3	few	NA	TRBJ2-1	TGTGCCAGCAGCCCAACAGGCGCAACCTACAATGAGCAGTTCTTC	CASSPTGATYNEQFF
TRBV28	few	NA	TRBJ2-2	TGTGCCAGCAGTATCACAGGGAACACCGGGGAGCTGTTTTTT	CASSITGNTGELFF
TRBV6-6	few	TRBD2	TRBJ2-3	TGTGCCAGCAGCCCCGGCCCCGGGACTAGCCGAGTCACAGATACGCAGTATTTT	CASSPGPGTSRVTDTQYF
TRBV4-1	few	TRBD1	TRBJ1-6	TGCGCCAGCAGGCAGGGGGAGATATTTCTCTCACCCCTCCACTTT	CASRQGEIFLSPLHF
TRBV7-9	many	NA	TRBJ2-7	TGTGCCAGCAGCGCGTTGGGATCCCTTAATACCTACGAGCAGTACTTC	CASSALGSLNTYEQYF